Below are 17 T cell receptor beta chains sequenced from a single sample in a study of cytomegalovirus exposure and HLA in healthy donors. The repertoire was sequenced with immunoSEQ multiplex PCR; TCRdb's copy has only in-frame clones and lacks some. The sample records about 180,000 clones, roughly 86% being singletons. Sequences were obtained from PBMCs. These receptor sequences come from a man aged 18 to 30 in good health and CMV-seropositive.

The chain has TRBV11-2 and TRBJ1-2, with a weak D call TRBD1 (5 bases). Between the trimmed V and J ends, which lost 5 bases and 6 bases, there was a span of 19 bases. The CDR3 extends over 15 amino acids. The germline V gene encodes CDR1 SGHAT and CDR2 FQNNGV. CDR3 nucleotide sequence: TGTGCCAGCAGCCGAGCCCAAGGGGCAAGAGATGGCTACACCTTC. It is translated as CASSRAQGARDGYTF.

This chain uses TRBV9 with TRBJ2-7, with TRBD2 matching 8 bases. V shed 6 bases and J 5 bases; nucleotides not matched to a gene: 13. Germline CDR1 and CDR2: SGDLS and YYNGEE. The CDR3 runs 15 residues. The CDR3 DNA sequence: TGTGCCAGCACCCCGCGGGGGGAACCCGGGAACGAGCAGTACTTC. Translating it yields CASTPRGEPGNEQYF.

J is TRBJ1-1 and V is TRBV15, with 9 bases fitting TRBD1. Losses at the gene ends were 3 bases for V and 5 bases for J; bases not matched to a gene: 7. This CDR3 spans 15 amino acids. Germline CDR1 is LNHNV and CDR2 is YYDKDF (reference sequence). In DNA form, the CDR3 reads TGTGCCACCAGCAGTGAAGACAGGGGGTGGACTGAAGCTTTCTTT. Its protein is CATSSEDRGWTEAFF.

This clone was observed many times. J is TRBJ1-5 and V is TRBV28; D gene ambiguous. Trimming removed 3 bases from V and 15 bases from J, with 3 bases in between. There are 8 residues in the CDR3. Germline V CDR1 and CDR2: MDHEN, SYDVKM. The CDR3 reads CASSFGHF. The CDR3, as DNA: TGTGCCAGCAGTTTCGGGCATTTT.

The V call is TRBV5-5, the J call TRBJ1-5; TRBD1 aligns across 8 bases. This CDR3 has 18 residues. The V and J ends lost 2 bases and 1 base, in that order; junction bases with no gene match: 11. Germline V gene data show CDR1 as SGHKS and CDR2 as YYEKEE (reference sequence). This CDR3 reads CASSLEYTGGVSNQPQHF. DNA of the CDR3: TGTGCCAGCAGCTTAGAATACACAGGGGGAGTCAGCAATCAGCCCCAGCATTTT.

V usage is TRBV6-5 and J usage is TRBJ1-3; D ambiguous. V was pared by 8 bases and J by 5 bases, with 13 bases between. Germline loops: CDR1 MNHEY, CDR2 SVGAGI. This CDR3 is built from 13 residues. DNA of the CDR3: TGTGCCAGCGGGCAGTCTCGGCGAAACACCATATATTTT. Translated, it gives CASGQSRRNTIYF.

This rearrangement joins TRBV5-1 to TRBJ2-1; the D gene is possibly TRBD2 (6 bases). V shed 4 bases and J shed 4 bases, with 12 bases lying between them. This CDR3 comprises 14 residues. Germline CDR1 SGHRS, CDR2 YFSETQ. Here the CDR3 reads CASSPGRPYNEQFF. The CDR3 nucleotides are TGCGCCAGCAGCCCAGGGAGGCCATACAATGAGCAGTTCTTC.

The chain combines TRBV4-2 with TRBJ2-7; TRBD2 matches 7 bases. V was clipped by 0 bases and J by 1 base; unmatched bases: 3. The germline CDR1 and CDR2 sequences are LGHNA and YNFKEQ. The CDR3 has 15 amino acids. The CDR3 here is CASSQELAFSYEQYF. The CDR3 coding sequence is TGTGCCAGCAGCCAAGAACTAGCGTTTTCCTACGAGCAGTACTTC.

J is TRBJ1-5 and V is TRBV6-5; 7 positions match TRBD1. Germline assignment: CDR1 MNHEY and CDR2 SVGAGI. The CDR3 has 15 residues. The V and J ends lost 4 bases and 6 bases, in that order; junction bases with no gene match: 9. The DNA of the CDR3 is TGTGCCAGCAGTTTGACAGGGTGGGACGGTCAGCCCCAGCATTTT. Protein product: CASSLTGWDGQPQHF.

The genes are TRBV5-4 and TRBJ2-5, with 11 positions matching TRBD2. This CDR3 is 16 amino acids long. Germline assignment: CDR1 SGHNT and CDR2 YYREEE (reference sequence). Trimming at V came to 4 bases and at J to 4 bases, leaving 9 bases not matched to a gene. The CDR3 loop reads CASSQSSGGRGETQYF. CDR3 sequence (DNA): TGTGCCAGCAGCCAATCTAGCGGGGGGCGGGGAGAGACCCAGTACTTC.

The rearrangement links TRBV19 to TRBJ2-2; TRBD1 matches at 9 bases. Germline values: CDR1 LNHDA, CDR2 SQIVND (reference sequence). The trim removed 7 bases at V and 5 bases at J, leaving 5 bases unmatched. There are 14 residues in the CDR3. Here the CDR3 reads CASTGTGRTGELFF. CDR3 nucleotides: TGTGCCAGTACCGGGACAGGGAGGACCGGGGAGCTGTTTTTT.

The gene calls are TRBV11-1 and TRBJ2-1; TRBD2 is a possible D gene (6 bases). Between the trimmed V and J ends, which lost 3 bases and 8 bases, there was a span of 14 bases. This CDR3 has 14 residues. Looked up from germline, CDR1 is SGHAT and CDR2 is FQDESV (reference sequence). CDR3 region: CASSFGDFRDEQFF. The CDR3, as DNA: TGTGCCAGCAGCTTCGGGGACTTTCGGGATGAGCAGTTCTTC.

The V and J genes are TRBV7-9 and TRBJ2-7, with D tentatively TRBD2 (6 bases). Trimming cost V 5 bases and J 6 bases, with 14 bases left between them. CDR1 is SEHNR and CDR2 is FQNEAQ in the germline V gene (reference sequence). The CDR3 runs to 13 residues. CDR3 nucleotide sequence: TGTGCCAGCAGCCTAACCGCCGGGGGCGAGCAGTACTTC. Its translation is CASSLTAGGEQYF.

The V gene is TRBV4-3, the J gene TRBJ1-1; 9 bases are shared with TRBD1. CDR1 and CDR2 from the germline V gene are LGHNA and YSLEER. The length of the CDR3 is 16 residues. With V trimmed by 3 bases and J by 1 base, 6 bases remained unmatched. DNA for the CDR3: TGCGCCAGCAGCCAGGGGACAGGGTTCGGGAACACTGAAGCTTTCTTT. Its translation is CASSQGTGFGNTEAFF.

V usage is TRBV11-2 and J usage is TRBJ2-1; D ambiguous. V was pared by 2 bases and J by 0 bases, with 8 bases between. CDR1 is SGHAT and CDR2 is FQNNGV in the germline V gene. The length of the CDR3 is 15 residues. Here the CDR3 reads CASSLLSGSYNEQFF. CDR3 sequence (DNA): TGTGCCAGCAGCTTATTGTCAGGCTCCTACAATGAGCAGTTCTTC.

This sequence joins TRBV15 and TRBJ1-1; tentatively, D is TRBD1 (5 bases). V lost 6 bases and J lost 5, with 10 bases in between. This CDR3 has 12 amino acids. In germline, CDR1 is LNHNV, CDR2 YYDKDF (reference sequence). The CDR3 coding sequence is TGTGCCACCAGTCTAGGGGCGACTGAAGCTTTCTTT. Translated, it gives CATSLGATEAFF.

A single count supports this clone. J is TRBJ1-1 and V is TRBV10-3; D gene unclear. This CDR3 has 12 residues. The V end was cut by 7 bases, the J end by 6 bases, with 12 bases between. The germline gives CDR1 ENHRY, CDR2 SYGVKD. The CDR3 protein is CAIKVEGSEAFF. Written as DNA, the CDR3 is TGTGCCATCAAGGTCGAGGGTTCTGAAGCTTTCTTT.